Each of the 20 T cell receptor beta chains below was sequenced from the same sample in a study of beta chain features in type 1 diabetes. The study, taken as a whole, reports: The study found moderately but significantly shorter TCRB CDR3s in all four CD4+ subsets of Type 1 diabetes patients.

Of the isolated RNA, all was reverse transcribed, and so the sequenced material was expressed TCRB transcripts. Assay: immunoSEQ multiplex PCR; the TCRdb copy retains only in-frame clones and omits some. Among hundreds of thousands of clones listed, about 14% were seen once. These receptors have no identified antigens. The specimen was naive CD4+ T cells from blood. The receptors were sampled from a man aged 18 to 35 with type 1 diabetes.

The chain recombines TRBV5-1 with TRBJ2-2; the D gene could be TRBD1 or TRBD2 (5 bases each). Germline-derived CDR1 and CDR2 are SGHRS and YFSETQ. The germline V and J ends were trimmed by 4 bases and 5 bases, with 18 bases remaining between them. CDR3 size: 16 residues. The CDR3 DNA is TGCGCCAGCAGCCCTCGGGTAGCCGGGGCTACCGGGGAGCTGTTTTTT. Translated: CASSPRVAGATGELFF.

This chain uses TRBV27 with TRBJ1-3; no clear D. The CDR3 covers 15 residues. Per the germline V gene, CDR1 is MNHEY and CDR2 is SMNVEV (reference sequence). V shed 4 bases and J shed 0 bases, with 10 bases lying between them. CDR3 nucleotides: TGTGCCAGCAGTTCCTCGATGAGCTCTGGAAACACCATATATTTT. Protein sequence: CASSSSMSSGNTIYF.

The rearrangement joins TRBV6-5 to TRBJ2-5, with 8 bases aligning to TRBD2. V gave up 2 bases and J gave up 5 bases; unmatched junction bases: 1. CDR3 size: 13 residues. Germline V CDR1 and CDR2: MNHEY, SVGAGI. Here the CDR3 DNA reads TGTGCCAGCAGTTACGGCGGGAGGGAGACCCAGTACTTC. Protein: CASSYGGRETQYF.

This sequence joins TRBV19 and TRBJ2-5; unclear D gene. Trimming cost V 5 bases and J 0 bases, with 4 bases left between them. There are 12 residues in the CDR3. Per the germline V gene, CDR1 is LNHDA and CDR2 is SQIVND (reference sequence). The CDR3 loop is CASSRYQETQYF. The CDR3 region has the DNA TGTGCCAGTAGTCGGTACCAAGAGACCCAGTACTTC.

This clone appeared a few times. The gene calls are TRBV5-1 and TRBJ2-1; TRBD2 agrees at 12 bases. The CDR3 totals 16 residues. CDR1 and CDR2 (germline): SGHRS, YFSETQ. V lost 2 bases, J lost 5 bases, and 5 bases stayed unmatched. In DNA, the CDR3 is TGCGCCAGCAGCTTTCTAGCGGGAGGGCTGGACAATGAGCAGTTCTTC. Its translation: CASSFLAGGLDNEQFF.

The chain has TRBV2 and TRBJ1-1, with 8 bases fitting TRBD1. Trimming cost V 6 bases and J 5 bases; bases outside gene matches: 5. The CDR3 totals 13 residues. Germline CDR1 SNHLY, CDR2 FYNNEI. The CDR3 region is CASREQGGTEAFF. The CDR3 region has the DNA TGTGCCAGCAGGGAACAGGGGGGAACTGAAGCTTTCTTT.

This clone was seen only a few times. V usage is TRBV29-1 and J usage is TRBJ2-7, with D possibly matching TRBD2 (6 bases). CDR3 length equals 15 residues. Trimming took 3 bases from V and 4 from J, leaving 19 bases between them. Germline V lookup: CDR1 SQVTM, CDR2 ANQGSEA. The CDR3 DNA is TGCAGCGTTGATCGGGAAGAAGTCGGGACTTACGAGCAGTACTTC. Protein: CSVDREEVGTYEQYF.

This clone came up a few times. The chain joins TRBV7-3 to TRBJ2-5; tentatively, D is TRBD1 (6 bases). CDR3 length: 14 residues. Germline CDR1 is SGHTA and CDR2 is FQGTGA. V was clipped by 6 bases and J by 1 base, with 12 bases between them. DNA for the CDR3: TGTGCCAGCAGTCTTCAGGGGTCCCAAGAGACCCAGTACTTC. Amino acid sequence: CASSLQGSQETQYF.

The CDR3: CASSYSMGEAFF. CDR3 sequence (DNA): TGTGCCAGCAGTTACTCGATGGGGGAGGCTTTCTTT. This chain uses TRBV6-5 with TRBJ1-1; D possibly corresponds to TRBD1 (5 bases). CDR1 MNHEY and CDR2 SVGAGI come from the germline V gene. V lost 0 bases, J lost 11 bases, and 10 bases lay in between. The CDR3 runs 12 residues.

In its sample, this clone was seen a few times. The chain joins TRBV7-9 to TRBJ2-1, with D unresolved. Germline-derived CDR1 and CDR2 are SEHNR and FQNEAQ (reference sequence). The V gene lost 5 bases and the J gene lost 0 bases, with 14 bases spanning the gap. The CDR3 loop spans 16 amino acids. The DNA of the CDR3 is TGTGCCAGCAGCGCCTCTGACGGAAGCTCCTACAATGAGCAGTTCTTC. Translated: CASSASDGSSYNEQFF.

This clone was counted only a few times. This chain joins TRBV16 and TRBJ2-5; 7 nucleotides align to TRBD1. With 2 bases clipped from V and 5 bases from J, the junction kept 8 bases outside the gene matches. Germline CDR1 is KGHSY and CDR2 is FQNENV. This CDR3 is built from 15 residues. CDR3 protein: CASSQDRALRETQYF. CDR3 DNA: TGTGCCAGCAGCCAAGACAGGGCATTACGGGAGACCCAGTACTTC.

The CDR3 loop is CASSQDGVGAREDGELFF. The CDR3 nucleotides read TGCGCCAGCAGCCAAGATGGAGTCGGGGCCAGAGAAGACGGGGAGCTGTTTTTT. J is TRBJ2-2 and V is TRBV4-3; either TRBD1 or TRBD2 may fit D (5 bases each). The CDR3 runs 18 residues. The germline gives CDR1 LGHNA, CDR2 YSLEER. The V end lost 0 bases, the J end lost 7 bases, and 21 bases lay between the germline ends.

This clone came up a few times. The chain has TRBV5-1 and TRBJ2-3; D ambiguous. The CDR3 is made up of 12 amino acids. Trimming removed 2 bases at V and 6 bases at J, with 7 bases between. Germline values: CDR1 SGHRS, CDR2 YFSETQ. CDR3 in DNA: TGCGCCAGCAGCTTAGGCCGGGATACGCAGTATTTT. It is translated as CASSLGRDTQYF.

The genes are TRBV27 and TRBJ2-5; D is unresolved. CDR1 and CDR2 from the germline V gene are MNHEY and SMNVEV (reference sequence). V dropped 5 bases and J dropped 4 bases, with 17 bases sitting between them. The CDR3 is 15 residues long. Here the CDR3 DNA reads TGTGCCAGCAGTAGGAAGGGCTTAACGGGAGAGACCCAGTACTTC. It encodes CASSRKGLTGETQYF.

With respect to this clone: Other DNA sequences in the sample encode the same CDR3. The rearrangement links TRBV15 to TRBJ2-1; D is ambiguous. The CDR3 contains 15 residues. The germline V and J ends were trimmed by 3 bases and 0 bases, with 9 bases remaining between them. CDR1 is LNHNV, CDR2 YYDKDF, per germline (reference sequence). As DNA, the CDR3 is TGTGCCACCAGCAGGGGTGGTAGCTCCTACAATGAGCAGTTCTTC. This translates into CATSRGGSSYNEQFF.

This chain uses TRBV5-1 with TRBJ2-7; 8 bases line up with TRBD1. CDR3 length: 12 amino acids. Germline CDR1 SGHRS, CDR2 YFSETQ. J lost 6 bases, V lost 4 bases, and 3 bases had no gene match. The CDR3 sequence: CASSPTGVEQYF. The CDR3 coding sequence is TGCGCCAGCAGCCCGACAGGGGTCGAGCAGTACTTC.

This clone was recorded a few times. This sequence joins TRBV5-4 and TRBJ2-7, with 9 bases matching TRBD2. CDR1 and CDR2 from the germline V gene are SGHNT and YYREEE (reference sequence). The CDR3 is made up of 16 amino acids. The ends lost 2 bases at V and 6 bases at J; junction bases unmatched: 12. The CDR3: CASSFGLAGTEGEQYF. The DNA for the CDR3 is TGTGCCAGCAGCTTCGGGCTAGCGGGGACTGAGGGCGAGCAGTACTTC.

The chain recombines TRBV6-1 with TRBJ2-5, with 7 bases fitting TRBD1. Germline assignment: CDR1 MNHNS and CDR2 SASEGT. The CDR3 length is 13 residues. V gave up 6 bases and J gave up 1 base; unmatched junction bases: 2. The chain's CDR3 is CASRRTGQETQYF. The CDR3 nucleotides read TGTGCCAGCAGGCGGACAGGCCAAGAGACCCAGTACTTC.

The gene calls are TRBV19 and TRBJ2-2, with TRBD2 as a possible D gene (8 bases). CDR1 LNHDA and CDR2 SQIVND come from the germline V gene (reference sequence). The germline V and J ends were trimmed by 1 base and 4 bases, with 22 bases remaining between them. CDR3 size: 19 residues. The CDR3 loop reads CASSIGQGREGPITGELFF. DNA of the CDR3: TGTGCCAGTAGTATAGGACAGGGACGGGAGGGCCCGATCACCGGGGAGCTGTTTTTT.

This clone was counted between two and nine times. For the CDR3, the DNA is TGTGCCTGGAGTGCAGGGGAACGGCAGCCCCAGCATTTT. It codes for CAWSAGERQPQHF. V and J are TRBV30 and TRBJ1-5, with D perhaps TRBD1 (6 bases). V shed 1 base and J shed 7 bases, with 11 bases lying between them. CDR3 length: 13 amino acids. Germline V CDR1 and CDR2: GTSNPN, SVGIG (reference sequence).